The clone carrying this TCR beta chain occurred a few times. What it binds is not known. The data were obtained in a study of a mutant IDH1 vaccine in newly diagnosed glioma. Looking at the study overall: Pretreatment consisted of radiotherapy, temozolomide, or both, with most receiving both.

Clones were sequenced by immunoSEQ multiplex PCR, and TCRdb holds only the in-frame ones, with some missing. The data contain about 88,000 clones, around 80% of them singletons. This CDR3 is 15 amino acids long. Germline V lookup: CDR1 SGHAT, CDR2 FQNNGV. Trimming shortened V by 6 bases and J by 9 bases, and 18 bases separated the two germline ends. Time point meaning: baseline, week 1 (first vaccination visit). Treatment here: pre-vaccination baseline after standard-of-care therapy. Study results and limitations: Shifts in the top peripheral T cell clonotypes seemed unrelated to pseudoprogression.

This chain joins TRBV11-2 and TRBJ1-6; possibly TRBD1 for D (6 bases). The sample in question was PBMCs, obtained from a glioma patient treated with radiotherapy, temozolomide or both. The sequence came from a man between 35 and 55 years old with glioma. Some clones in this sample may be carry-over from other donors' samples. The CDR3 nucleotides read TGTGCCAGCAGGTCCCAGGGGACATTGGTTTCACCCCTCCACTTT. It specifies CASRSQGTLVSPLHF.